These 20 T cell receptor beta chains share one sample of origin, sequenced in a study of T cells expressing NK-cell markers. TCRdb processed the 5' RACE reads again and assigns one entry to each CDR3 protein, with no DNA. In total, the table holds 350,000 to 400,000 distinct CDR3 sequences. Material for sequencing was blood T cells: a sorted CD56 or NKG2C T cell subset, CD4+ or CD8+ T cells, or bulk PBMC T cells (not recorded which). These receptors were obtained from a woman in her forties or fifties in good health.

V and J are TRBV7-9 and TRBJ2-1; TCRdb returns TRBD2, unconfirmable since there is no DNA. CDR1 is SEHNR and CDR2 is FQNEAQ in the germline V gene (reference sequence). CDR3 length: 12 amino acids. The CDR3 loop reads CASSFPGLEQFF.

V and J are TRBV12-5 and TRBJ2-5. The germline gives CDR1 LGHNT, CDR2 FRNRAP. CDR3 length: 12 amino acids. CDR3 loop: CASGEDEETQYF.

This rearrangement joins TRBV12-3 or TRBV12-4 to TRBJ2-4. The CDR3 is 14 residues long. The CDR3 sequence is CASSRSASWDIQYF.

The rearrangement uses TRBV11-3 and TRBJ1-2; TCRdb's assignment of TRBD1 cannot be checked, as there is no DNA. This CDR3 is 15 amino acids long. The germline V gene encodes CDR1 SGHNT and CDR2 YENEEA. CDR3 sequence reads: CASSLAQGNNYGYTF.

The chain employs TRBV3-1 and TRBJ2-3; checking the TCRdb D call of TRBD1 is not possible without DNA. From germline, CDR1 is LGHDT and CDR2 YNNKEL (reference sequence). The CDR3 extends over 14 amino acids. The CDR3 sequence: CASSQDRATDTQYF.

The chain employs TRBV20-1 and TRBJ2-3; the TCRdb call, TRBD1, lacks DNA for checking. The germline V gene encodes CDR1 DFQATT and CDR2 SNEGSKA (reference sequence). The CDR3 length is 17 residues. The chain's CDR3 is CSARKTQTGVSTDTQYF.

The V gene is TRBV12-3 or TRBV12-4, the J gene TRBJ1-2. The CDR3 extends over 14 amino acids. CDR3 sequence: CASSLKGPASGYTF.

The chain combines TRBV10-3 with TRBJ2-1; the D call from TCRdb, TRBD2, cannot be confirmed without DNA. Germline values: CDR1 ENHRY, CDR2 SYGVKD. This CDR3 has 16 amino acids. The CDR3 spells CAISDLPSGKRVEQFF.

This chain links TRBV9 with TRBJ2-5; as DNA is missing, the TRBD2 call by TCRdb cannot be tested. CDR3 length: 15 residues. In germline, CDR1 is SGDLS, CDR2 YYNGEE. The CDR3 sequence is CASSVSSSLGETQYF.

The chain is built from TRBV27 and TRBJ2-1; TCRdb selects TRBD2, and the lack of DNA leaves this call unchecked. Germline V gene data show CDR1 as MNHEY and CDR2 as SMNVEV (reference sequence). The CDR3 loop spans 16 amino acids. The CDR3 spells CASSLGIRLAGDEQFF.

This chain connects TRBV21-1 to TRBJ2-3; without DNA, the TCRdb call of TRBD2 cannot be checked. TRBV21-1 is deemed a pseudogene. The CDR3 totals 17 residues. CDR3: CASFGLAGTEGTDTQYF.

The chain couples TRBV12-3 or TRBV12-4 to TRBJ2-1; with no DNA, the TCRdb D assignment of TRBD1 cannot be verified. CDR3 length equals 12 residues. The CDR3 loop reads CASRGTPAEQFF.

The CDR3 protein is CASSLGTSGKETQYF. The chain employs TRBV5-1 and TRBJ2-5; TCRdb designates TRBD2, a call that cannot be tested without DNA. This CDR3 is 15 amino acids long. Germline lookup yields CDR1 SGHRS and CDR2 YFSETQ.

V gene TRBV20-1 combines with J gene TRBJ2-5; TCRdb's D gene call, TRBD2, goes unchecked for lack of DNA. Germline-derived CDR1 and CDR2 are DFQATT and SNEGSKA (reference sequence). The CDR3 totals 14 residues. CDR3: CSARDRDSPQTQYF.

V gene TRBV7-2 combines with J gene TRBJ2-2; lacking DNA, the TRBD2 call made by TCRdb goes unchecked. The CDR3 is 14 amino acids. CDR1 is SGHTA and CDR2 is FQGNSA in the germline V gene. CDR3 in amino acids: CASSLSSGTGELFF.

The V gene is TRBV7-9, the J gene TRBJ2-3; checking the TCRdb D call of TRBD1 is not possible without DNA. In germline, CDR1 is SEHNR, CDR2 FQNEAQ (reference sequence). CDR3 size: 15 residues. CDR3 residues: CASSLKTGFTDTQYF.

This chain links TRBV3-1 with TRBJ1-3; TCRdb picks TRBD1, but there is no DNA to check that call. The germline CDR1 and CDR2 sequences are LGHDT and YNNKEL (reference sequence). The CDR3 runs 15 residues. The CDR3: CASSVTGATGNTIYF.

The chain uses TRBV20-1 and TRBJ2-5; TCRdb's D call of TRBD2 is untestable without DNA. Germline CDR1 is DFQATT and CDR2 is SNEGSKA (reference sequence). The CDR3 is 12 residues long. This CDR3 is CSAERGQETQYF.

The V and J genes are TRBV29-1 and TRBJ2-5; TCRdb calls TRBD2, which cannot be checked without DNA. Looked up from germline, CDR1 is SQVTM and CDR2 is ANQGSEA. The CDR3 is 13 amino acids. CDR3 residues: CSVRLAGGETQYF.

The rearrangement links TRBV29-1 to TRBJ1-1. This CDR3 region has 13 residues. Germline V CDR1 and CDR2: SQVTM, ANQGSEA. This CDR3 reads CSVEGRGDTEAFF.